This note documents a single TCR beta chain sequence. This clone appeared a single time. This receptor's antigen is unknown. No much larger clone exists at a distance of one base, and base qualities are not known. The data belong to a study of blood T cell repertoires in COVID-19 (dated by TCRdb to about 2020). Concerning the study at large: Samples covering the acute and convalescent phases of COVID-19 were provided by collaborators in the United States, Italy and Spain. The material from the prospective study consisted of cDNA or gDNA derived from T cells, B-cell-depleted T cells, or PBMCs. Deeply sampled blood TCRbeta repertoires from subjects exposed to, actively infected with, or recovered from COVID-19 were included in the dataset. The repertoires were made available in a free public database intended to serve as a resource for research on the immune response to SARS-CoV-2. Samples came from the ongoing ImmuneRACE study (first 160 participants) plus 1,254 subjects from 6 global collaborators. Nearly every sample came with metadata listing a de-identified subject ID, COVID-19 status, age in years and sex. HLA class I and class II types, where available, came from metadata supplied by the sample provider rather than from assay-based typing.

Points the paper makes about the study in general: The amount of clinical and demographic metadata varied by source and participant and was provided uncurated.

As encoded in the germline V gene, CDR1 is SQVTM while CDR2 is ANQGSEA. V and J are truncated by 3 bases and 4 bases respectively, leaving an intervening sequence of 7 bases. The CDR3 goes from the cysteine to the phenylalanine over 12 residues. Only the CDR3 portion is preserved as DNA: 36 bases, with reading frame beginning at the first base. One collaborating source in Seattle enrolled patients during active infection and followed them longitudinally through the course of disease. Each collaborating institution followed its own protocols to collect whole blood in K2EDTA tubes. For TCRbeta analysis, collaborators shipped samples in one of three forms: frozen whole blood, isolated PBMCs, or DNA extracted from either of those sample types. The immunoSEQ Assay, a bias-controlled multiplex PCR, was used to amplify TCRbeta CDR3 regions from genomic DNA. The original pipeline was this. Within the assay, amplification of reference gene primers was used to estimate how many nucleated cells each sample contained. To quantify the absolute abundance of each unique TCRbeta CDR3 rearrangement, sequence reads were collapsed and filtered. For each sample, productive Simpson clonality was calculated as the square root of Simpson's diversity index across productive rearrangements. Imported from immuneACCESS, the table was reduced by TCRdb to in-frame sequences with V and J called. These copies leave out some clones; in studies compared against another copy, an unresolved V gene accounts for under half, and the cause of the remainder is not known. The V and J calls and clone size come from that table; D and trimming were worked out from the DNA. This sample comprises about 240,000 clones, about four fifths of them detected only once. 6% to 8% of the sample belongs to the ten largest clones.

The sequencing sample was made of peripheral blood. This chain joins TRBV29-1 to TRBJ2-1, with no confidently assigned D gene. The receptor comes from an elderly woman with COVID-19, enrolled during active disease. The nucleotide sequence is TGCAGCGTTGAGTCCCGTTACAATGAGCAGTTCTTC. It codes for CSVESRYNEQFF.